This T cell receptor (beta chain) was identified during a study of identical twins. This clonotype appeared many times. Germline CDR1 and CDR2: MNHNS and SASEGT. This CDR3 contains 15 residues. Trimming left V 6 bases short and J 0 bases short, with 12 bases between. TCRdb recomputed calls from the 5' RACE reads with MiXCR, one row per CDR3 protein. The sample holds roughly 480,000 distinct CDR3 sequences; 24% are singletons and the top ten take roughly 3%. Separately, the same data were catalogued under a study of T cells expressing NK-cell markers.

The chain carries TRBV6-1 and TRBJ1-3; D is ambiguous. The source is a woman aged 18-29 years in good health. The sequenced sample consisted of CD4+ T cells sorted from blood. In nucleotides, the CDR3 is TGTGCCAGCAGAGATTGGAGAAGCTCTGGAAACACCATATATTTT. Protein: CASRDWRSSGNTIYF.